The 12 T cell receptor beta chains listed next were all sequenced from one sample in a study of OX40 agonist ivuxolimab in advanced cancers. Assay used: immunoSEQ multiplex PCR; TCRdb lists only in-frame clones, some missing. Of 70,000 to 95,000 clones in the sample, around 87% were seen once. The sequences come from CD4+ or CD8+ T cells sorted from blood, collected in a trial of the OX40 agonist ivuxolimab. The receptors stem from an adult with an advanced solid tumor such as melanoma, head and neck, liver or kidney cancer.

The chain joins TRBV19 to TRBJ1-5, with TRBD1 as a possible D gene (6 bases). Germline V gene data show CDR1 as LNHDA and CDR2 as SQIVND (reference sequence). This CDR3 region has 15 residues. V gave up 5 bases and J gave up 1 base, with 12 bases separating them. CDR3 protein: CASSQGQRSNQPQHF. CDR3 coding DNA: TGTGCCAGTAGTCAGGGGCAGCGCAGCAATCAGCCCCAGCATTTT.

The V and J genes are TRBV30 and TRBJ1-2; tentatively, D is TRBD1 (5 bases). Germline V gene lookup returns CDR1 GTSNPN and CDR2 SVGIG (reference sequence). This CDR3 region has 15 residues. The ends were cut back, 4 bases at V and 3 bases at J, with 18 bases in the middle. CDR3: CAWNGGRPWHYGYTF. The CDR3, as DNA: TGTGCCTGGAATGGGGGACGACCTTGGCACTATGGCTACACCTTC.

CDR3 in amino acids: CSVEDQGGGLFTEAFF. The DNA for the CDR3 is TGCAGCGTTGAAGATCAGGGGGGCGGTTTGTTCACTGAAGCTTTCTTT. This chain connects TRBV29-1 to TRBJ1-1, with 7 bases lining up with TRBD1. CDR3 length equals 16 residues. Germline CDR1 is SQVTM and CDR2 is ANQGSEA. V lost 0 bases to trimming and J lost 4 bases; unmatched junction nucleotides: 11. The variable domain in full, completed from reference TRBV29-1 and TRBJ1-1, reads SAVISQKPSRDICQRGTSLTIQCQVDSQVTMMFWYRQQPGQSLTLIATANQGSEATYESGFVIDKFPISRPNLTFSTLTVSNMSPEDSSIYLCSVEDQGGGLFTEAFFGQGTRLTVV.

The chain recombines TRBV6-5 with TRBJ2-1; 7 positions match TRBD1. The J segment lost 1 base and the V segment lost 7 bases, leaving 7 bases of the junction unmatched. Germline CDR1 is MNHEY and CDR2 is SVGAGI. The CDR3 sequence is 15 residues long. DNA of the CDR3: TGTGCCAGCACTCACGACAGGGATTCCTACAATGAGCAGTTCTTC. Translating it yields CASTHDRDSYNEQFF.

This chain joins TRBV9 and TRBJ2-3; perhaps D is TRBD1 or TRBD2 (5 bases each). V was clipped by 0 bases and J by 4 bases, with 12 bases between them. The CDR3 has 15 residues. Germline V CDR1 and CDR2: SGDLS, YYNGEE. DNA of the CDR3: TGTGCCAGCAGCGTAGCTCAGGGACGTTCAGATACGCAGTATTTT. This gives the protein CASSVAQGRSDTQYF. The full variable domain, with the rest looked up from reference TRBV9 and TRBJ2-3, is DSGVTQTPKHLITATGQRVTLRCSPRSGDLSVYWYQQSLDQGLQFLIQYYNGEERAKGNILERFSAQQFPDLHSELNLSSLELGDSALYFCASSVAQGRSDTQYFGPGTRLTVL.

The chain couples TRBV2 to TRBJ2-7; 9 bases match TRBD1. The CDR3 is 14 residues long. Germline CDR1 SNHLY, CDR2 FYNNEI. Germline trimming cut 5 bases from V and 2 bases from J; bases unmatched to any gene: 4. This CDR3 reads CASSTGQGTYEQYF. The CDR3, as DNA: TGTGCCAGCAGTACGGGACAGGGAACCTACGAGCAGTACTTC.

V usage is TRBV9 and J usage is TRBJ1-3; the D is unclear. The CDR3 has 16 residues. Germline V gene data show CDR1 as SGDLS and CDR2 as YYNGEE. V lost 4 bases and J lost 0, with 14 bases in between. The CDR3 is CASSPEVLSSGNTIYF. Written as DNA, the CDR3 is TGTGCCAGCAGCCCCGAGGTGCTAAGCTCTGGAAACACCATATATTTT.

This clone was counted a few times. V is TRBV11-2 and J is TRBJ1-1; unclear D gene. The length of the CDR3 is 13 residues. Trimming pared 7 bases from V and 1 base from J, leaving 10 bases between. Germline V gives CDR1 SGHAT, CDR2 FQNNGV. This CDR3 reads CASTLWENTEAFF. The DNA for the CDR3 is TGTGCCAGCACCCTCTGGGAGAACACTGAAGCTTTCTTT.

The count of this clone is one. The CDR3 DNA reads TGCACCAGCAGCCACCTCGGGCGTACCAATGAGCAGTTCTTC. This gives the protein CTSSHLGRTNEQFF. The V call is TRBV1, the J call TRBJ2-1. TRBV1 is classified as a pseudogene. The CDR3 runs to 14 residues.

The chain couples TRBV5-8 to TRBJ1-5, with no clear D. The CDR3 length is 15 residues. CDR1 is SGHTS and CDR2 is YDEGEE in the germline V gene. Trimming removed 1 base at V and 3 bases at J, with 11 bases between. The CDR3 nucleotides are TGTGCCAGCAGCTTGCACAGACGATACAATCAGCCCCAGCATTTT. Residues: CASSLHRRYNQPQHF.

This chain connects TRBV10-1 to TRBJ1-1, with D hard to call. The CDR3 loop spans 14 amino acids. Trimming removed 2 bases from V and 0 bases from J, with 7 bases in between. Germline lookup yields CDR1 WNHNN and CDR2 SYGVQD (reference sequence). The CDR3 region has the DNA TGCGCCAGCAGTGAGCAGGCAGTGAACACTGAAGCTTTCTTT. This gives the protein CASSEQAVNTEAFF.

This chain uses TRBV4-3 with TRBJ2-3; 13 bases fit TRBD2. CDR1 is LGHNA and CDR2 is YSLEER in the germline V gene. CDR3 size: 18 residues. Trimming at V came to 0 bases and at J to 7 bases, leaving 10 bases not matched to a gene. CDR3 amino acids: CASSQEMMTSGGLYTQYF. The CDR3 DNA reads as TGCGCCAGCAGCCAAGAGATGATGACTAGCGGGGGGTTGTATACGCAGTATTTT.